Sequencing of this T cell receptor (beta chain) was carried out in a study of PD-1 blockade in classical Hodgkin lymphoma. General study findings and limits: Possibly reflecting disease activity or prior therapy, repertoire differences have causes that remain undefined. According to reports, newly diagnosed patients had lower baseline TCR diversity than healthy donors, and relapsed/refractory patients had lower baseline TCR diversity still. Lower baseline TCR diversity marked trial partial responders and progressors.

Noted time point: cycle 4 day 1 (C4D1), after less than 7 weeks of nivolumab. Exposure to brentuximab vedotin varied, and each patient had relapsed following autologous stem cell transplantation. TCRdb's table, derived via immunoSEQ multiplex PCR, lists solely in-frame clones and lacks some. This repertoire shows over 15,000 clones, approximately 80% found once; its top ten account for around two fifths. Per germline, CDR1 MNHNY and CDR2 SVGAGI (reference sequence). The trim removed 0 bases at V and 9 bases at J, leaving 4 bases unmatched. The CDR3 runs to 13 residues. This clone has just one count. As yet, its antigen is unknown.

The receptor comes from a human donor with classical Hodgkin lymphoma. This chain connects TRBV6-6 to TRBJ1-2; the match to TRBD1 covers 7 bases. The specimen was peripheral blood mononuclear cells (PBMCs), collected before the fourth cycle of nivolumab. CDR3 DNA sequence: TGTGCCAGCAGTTACTCCCGACAGGGAAGCTACACCTTC. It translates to CASSYSRQGSYTF.